Sequencing of this T cell receptor (beta chain) was carried out in a study of cytotoxic CD8 clonotypes in ibrutinib-treated CLL. Across the study: Of the patients, 10 to 12 were relapsed/refractory, some 15 treatment-naive and fewer than 18 IGHV unmutated.

Libraries were prepared by immunoSEQ multiplex PCR; TCRdb keeps only in-frame clonotypes and omits some of them. Among 100,000 to 150,000 clones listed, approximately 85% were seen once. The TCR sequence derives from a human donor with chronic lymphocytic leukemia. The specimen was PBMCs, collected after 24 months of ibrutinib treatment.

CDR3 amino acids: CASSIVPGRTEAFF. CDR3 DNA sequence: TGTGCCAGTAGTATAGTCCCGGGTCGGACGGAAGCTTTCTTT. This rearrangement joins TRBV19 to TRBJ1-1, with no clear D. Trimming took 1 base from V and 8 from J, leaving 14 bases between them. The CDR3 has 14 amino acids. Germline-derived CDR1 and CDR2 are LNHDA and SQIVND (reference sequence).